The TCR beta chain described here comes from a study of T cell responses to AZD1222 COVID-19 vaccine (dated by TCRdb to the early 2020s). Notes on the research overall: A total of 233 trial participants underwent TCR sequencing, of whom 200 to 220 received two doses of AZD1222 and roughly 25 received two doses of the MenACWY control vaccine. Trial participants were enrolled into age subgroups of 18-55, 56-69 and 70-plus years, which contained roughly 140, 27 and 60 TCR-sequenced participants, respectively.

Read against the paper, the sample's time point label means: baseline before first vaccination. This specimen's treatment or condition label, interpreted: meningococcal conjugate vaccine given as trial control. Vaccinee samples came from UK trials COV001 and COV002, including a single-blind randomized controlled phase 2/3 trial of AZD1222 (ChAdOx1 nCoV-19) in healthy adults. Trial participant PBMC samples were collected at day 0 and day 28 after the second dose for TCRbeta chain sequencing. With regard to this clone: The antigen this receptor binds is unknown. Within one base of it there is no much larger clone, and no base qualities were kept.

V is reduced by 6 bases and J by 0 bases, leaving a spacing of 19 bases between them. The CDR3 starts with the cysteine, ends with the phenylalanine, and has 17 residues. CDR3 DNA is the only sequence kept; it has 51 bases, read in frame from the first base. The germline V gene supplies CDR1 ENHRY and CDR2 SYGVKD. What the research found in general, with its limitations: Reportedly, almost half of the unique spike-specific TCRs recognized epitopes lying outside the regions that are mutated in the B.1.351 and B.1.1.7 variants. Because no samples from the day 14 peak response were available, repertoires could be characterized only after the peak T cell response. Conclusions about previously exposed vaccinees are limited, since just five to seven AZD1222 recipients were seropositive for SARS-CoV-2 at baseline. The 56-69-year group was small, and its depth increase did not reach significance, likely because of low power. Vaccine-associated CD4 TCRs spanned the whole spike protein, with dominant responses in regions 160-218 and 743-854. Participants were mostly white British, with more females than males. The authors suggested clonal diversity may have been underestimated. After two AZD1222 doses, spike-specific TCR breadth and depth were significantly higher than at day 0 and than in MenACWY recipients.

The CDR3 regions of human TCRbeta chains were analyzed by immunosequencing. The published analysis was carried out like this. TCRs in the repertoires were compared against a reference library of SARS-CoV-2-specific TCRs that had been generated with the MIRA antigen-specificity platform. Breadth meant the fraction of unique TCRs that were SARS-CoV-2-associated, whereas depth meant the fraction of total T cells that were SARS-CoV-2-associated. Using the MIRA data, every spike-specific TCR was mapped to the spike region that the TCR reacted to and assigned to either a CD4 or a CD8 class. Log10-transformed breadth and depth values were compared by one-way ANOVA with Sidak's multiple comparisons tests. The table was pulled from immuneACCESS by TCRdb, which kept in-frame rearrangements only. Such tables lose some clones; where checked, under half of the loss comes from unresolved V genes, and the rest has no known cause. The V and J calls and clone size come from that table; D and trimming were worked out from the DNA. For this sample the table gives about 120,000 clones, of which around 89% were detected only once. The biggest ten clones account for roughly 11% of the sample.

The sequence came from an adult in good health. Sample: peripheral blood, taken on day 0 of MenACWY control vaccination. The chain was built from TRBV10-3 and TRBJ2-3, with TRBD1 as a weak D call on 6 bases. The DNA sequence reads TGTGCCATCAGACCCGGGACACGCGATCGAAGCACAGATACGCAGTATTTT. This codes for CAIRPGTRDRSTDTQYF.